What follows is one T cell receptor beta chain and its context. The sample comes from a study of blood T cell repertoires in COVID-19. TCRdb's table, derived via immunoSEQ multiplex PCR, lists solely in-frame clones and lacks some. Counted here are about 120,000 clones, approximately 87% occurring once; the ten biggest clones make up around 2.1%. V lost 1 base to trimming and J lost 0 bases, with 3 bases between them. There are 13 residues in the CDR3. Germline values: CDR1 LGHNA, CDR2 YSLEER. This TCR derives from a woman in her 50s with acute or convalescent COVID-19. The material sequenced was peripheral blood. V usage is TRBV4-3 and J usage is TRBJ1-1; D remains unclear. This CDR3 reads CASSQAMNTEAFF. The CDR3, as DNA: TGCGCCAGCAGCCAAGCAATGAACACTGAAGCTTTCTTT.